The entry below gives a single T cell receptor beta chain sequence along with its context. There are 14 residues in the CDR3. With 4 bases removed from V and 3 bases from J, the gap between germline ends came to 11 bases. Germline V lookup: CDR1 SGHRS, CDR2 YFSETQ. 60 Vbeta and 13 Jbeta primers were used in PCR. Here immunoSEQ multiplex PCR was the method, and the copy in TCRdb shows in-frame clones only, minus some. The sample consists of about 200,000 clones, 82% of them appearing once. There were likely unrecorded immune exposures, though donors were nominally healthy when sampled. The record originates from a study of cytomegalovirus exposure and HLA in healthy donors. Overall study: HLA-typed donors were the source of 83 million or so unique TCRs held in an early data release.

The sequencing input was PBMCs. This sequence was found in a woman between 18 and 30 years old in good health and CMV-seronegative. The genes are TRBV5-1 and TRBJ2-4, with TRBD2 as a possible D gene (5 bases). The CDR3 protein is CASSPSEGKNIQYF. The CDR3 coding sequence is TGCGCCAGCAGCCCGAGCGAGGGCAAAAACATTCAGTACTTC.